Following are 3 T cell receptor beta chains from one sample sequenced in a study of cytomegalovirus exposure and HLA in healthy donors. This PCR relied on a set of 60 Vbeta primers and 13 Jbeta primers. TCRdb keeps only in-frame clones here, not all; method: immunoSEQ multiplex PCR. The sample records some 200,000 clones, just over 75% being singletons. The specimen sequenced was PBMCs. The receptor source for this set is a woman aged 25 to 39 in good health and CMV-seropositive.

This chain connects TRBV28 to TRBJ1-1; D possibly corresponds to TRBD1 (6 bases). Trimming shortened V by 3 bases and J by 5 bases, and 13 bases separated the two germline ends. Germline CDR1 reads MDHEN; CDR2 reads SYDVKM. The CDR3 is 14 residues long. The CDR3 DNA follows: TGTGCCAGCAGTTTGGCAGGGGCGCTAACTGAAGCTTTCTTT. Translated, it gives CASSLAGALTEAFF.

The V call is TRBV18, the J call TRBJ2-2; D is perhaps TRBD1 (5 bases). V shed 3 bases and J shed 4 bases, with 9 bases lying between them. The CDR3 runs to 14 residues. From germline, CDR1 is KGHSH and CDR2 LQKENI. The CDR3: CASSPQGVTGELFF. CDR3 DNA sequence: TGTGCCAGCTCACCCCAGGGTGTCACCGGGGAGCTGTTTTTT.

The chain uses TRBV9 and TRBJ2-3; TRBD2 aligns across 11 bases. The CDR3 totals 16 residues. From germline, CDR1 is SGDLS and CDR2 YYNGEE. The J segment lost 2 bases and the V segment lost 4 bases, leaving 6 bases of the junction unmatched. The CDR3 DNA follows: TGTGCCAGCAGCCCTACTAGCGGGGGACCCACAGATACGCAGTATTTT. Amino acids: CASSPTSGGPTDTQYF.